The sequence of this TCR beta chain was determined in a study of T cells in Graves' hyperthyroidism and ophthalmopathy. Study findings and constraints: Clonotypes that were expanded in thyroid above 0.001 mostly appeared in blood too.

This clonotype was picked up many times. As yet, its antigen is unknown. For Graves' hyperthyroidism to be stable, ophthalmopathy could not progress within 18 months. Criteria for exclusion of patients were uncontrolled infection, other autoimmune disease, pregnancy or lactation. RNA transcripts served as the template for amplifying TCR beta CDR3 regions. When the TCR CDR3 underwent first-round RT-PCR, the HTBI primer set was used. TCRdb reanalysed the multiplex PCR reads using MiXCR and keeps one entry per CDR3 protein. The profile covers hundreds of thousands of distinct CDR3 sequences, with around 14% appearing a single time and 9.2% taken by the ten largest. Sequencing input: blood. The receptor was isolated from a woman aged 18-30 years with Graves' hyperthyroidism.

The CDR3 DNA sequence: TGTGCCACCAGCACCTTCCCTCCGACAGGGGAAGCATGGAACACCATATATTTT. Protein: CATSTFPPTGEAWNTIYF. The chain has TRBV15 and TRBJ1-3, with 8 positions matching TRBD1. This CDR3 is built from 18 residues. The junction had 18 bases not matched to a gene; V was cut back by 4 bases and J by 7 bases. Germline values: CDR1 LNHNV, CDR2 YYDKDF (reference sequence).